Following are 18 T cell receptor beta chains from one sample sequenced in a study of cytomegalovirus exposure and HLA in healthy donors. The PCR used 60 Vbeta and 13 Jbeta primers. TCRdb's copy holds only in-frame clones and misses some; the assay was immunoSEQ multiplex PCR. Here the sample spans hundreds of thousands of clones, about 75% being singletons. The sequencing sample was made of PBMCs. The receptors were sampled from a man younger than 35 in good health and CMV-seronegative.

The V gene is TRBV14, the J gene TRBJ2-7, with TRBD1 identical over 7 bases. Unmatched junction bases numbered 10, after V lost 2 bases and J lost 3 bases. Germline-derived CDR1 and CDR2 are SGHDN and FVKESK. The CDR3 contains 16 residues. The CDR3 spells CASSQTSRTGYYEQYF. CDR3 coding DNA: TGTGCCAGCAGCCAAACGTCCAGGACAGGTTACTACGAGCAGTACTTC.

V gene TRBV14 combines with J gene TRBJ2-3; D perhaps matches TRBD1 (6 bases). V was cut by 1 base and J by 8 bases, with 16 bases left in between. Germline CDR1 SGHDN, CDR2 FVKESK. The CDR3 is made up of 15 amino acids. The CDR3 bases are TGTGCCAGCAGCCAAGGGGGGCGCCGAATAAGTACGCAGTATTTT. It codes for CASSQGGRRISTQYF. Based on the CDR3 plus reference TRBV14 and TRBJ2-3, the full variable domain is EAGVTQFPSHSVIEKGQTVTLRCDPISGHDNLYWYRRVMGKEIKFLLHFVKESKQDESGMPNNRFLAERTGGTYSTLKVQPAELEDSGVYFCASSQGGRRISTQYFGPGTRLTVL.

The chain has TRBV5-1 and TRBJ2-1; 10 bases fit TRBD2. CDR1 and CDR2 (germline): SGHRS, YFSETQ. The V gene end was trimmed by 3 bases and the J gene end by 9 bases; junction bases not matched to a gene: 12. This CDR3 is 16 amino acids long. The CDR3 reads CASSSPRSGGAGEQFF. CDR3 DNA sequence: TGCGCCAGCAGCTCCCCCCGCAGCGGGGGGGCCGGTGAGCAGTTCTTC.

This CDR3 reads CASSTGRAQPQHF. In DNA form, the CDR3 reads TGTGCCAGTAGTACAGGGCGAGCGCAGCCCCAGCATTTT. V is TRBV19 and J is TRBJ1-5, with D perhaps matching TRBD1 (5 bases). Trimming took 4 bases from V and 7 from J, leaving 11 bases between them. The CDR3 sequence is 13 residues long. Germline V CDR1 and CDR2: LNHDA, SQIVND (reference sequence).

This chain connects TRBV7-9 to TRBJ1-2; 8 positions agree with TRBD1. CDR1 is SEHNR, CDR2 FQNEAQ, per germline (reference sequence). The J segment lost 4 bases and the V segment lost 1 base, leaving 14 bases of the junction unmatched. This CDR3 is built from 18 residues. CDR3 sequence reads: CASSLGAQGADYLYGYTF. The DNA for the CDR3 is TGTGCCAGCAGCTTAGGCGCCCAGGGGGCGGATTATCTCTATGGCTACACCTTC.

The V call is TRBV7-3, the J call TRBJ2-7; TRBD1 matches 8 bases. CDR1 and CDR2 from the germline V gene are SGHTA and FQGTGA. V lost 5 bases to trimming and J lost 0 bases; unmatched junction nucleotides: 0. The CDR3 totals 13 residues. CDR3: CASSGTGSYEQYF. The CDR3, as DNA: TGTGCCAGCAGCGGGACAGGCTCCTACGAGCAGTACTTC.

This clone was observed a single time. This rearrangement joins TRBV7-6 to TRBJ2-5; possible D gene TRBD2, 6 bases. The J call may be faulty, since TRBJ2-7 better matches the DNA end. Germline V lookup: CDR1 SGHVS, CDR2 FNYEAQ. CDR3 length: 14 amino acids. The CDR3, as DNA: TGTGCCAGCAGCTTAGGGGGGAGGTCCTACGAGCAGTACTTC. Translated: CASSLGGRSYEQYF.

Turning to this clone: Other nucleotide sequences from this sample produce the same CDR3. The V and J genes are TRBV7-6 and TRBJ2-3; TRBD1 matches at 8 bases. The CDR3 contains 16 residues. Germline trimming cut 5 bases from V and 1 base from J; bases unmatched to any gene: 8. CDR1 and CDR2 from the germline V gene are SGHVS and FNYEAQ. The CDR3 DNA is TGTGCCAGCAGCCTTCAACCGGGACAGGGCACAGATACGCAGTATTTT. Amino acid sequence: CASSLQPGQGTDTQYF.

V usage is TRBV30 and J usage is TRBJ2-1, with TRBD2 matching over 7 bases. V trimming: 2 bases; J trimming: 0 bases; junction bases outside the gene matches: 16. The germline CDR1 and CDR2 sequences are GTSNPN and SVGIG (reference sequence). The CDR3 is made up of 19 amino acids. The CDR3 loop is CAWSPCGEGIGRSYNEQFF. CDR3 nucleotide sequence: TGTGCCTGGAGTCCCTGTGGGGAGGGAATAGGTCGCTCCTACAATGAGCAGTTCTTC.

This chain uses TRBV11-3 with TRBJ1-1; TRBD1 is a possible D gene (6 bases). Trimming removed 0 bases from V and 4 bases from J, with 9 bases in between. CDR3 length: 14 amino acids. The germline V gene encodes CDR1 SGHNT and CDR2 YENEEA. CDR3 DNA sequence: TGTGCCAGCAGCTTAGAGGCAGGGGTCACTGAAGCTTTCTTT. Its protein is CASSLEAGVTEAFF. The variable domain in full, completed from reference TRBV11-3 and TRBJ1-1, reads EAGVVQSPRYKIIEKKQPVAFWCNPISGHNTLYWYLQNLGQGPELLIRYENEEAVDDSQLPKDRFSAERLKGVDSTLKIQPAELGDSAVYLCASSLEAGVTEAFFGQGTRLTVV.

This chain joins TRBV9 and TRBJ1-2; TRBD1 matches 7 bases. The CDR3 is 14 residues long. J lost 2 bases, V lost 3 bases, and 4 bases had no gene match. Germline lookup yields CDR1 SGDLS and CDR2 YYNGEE. CDR3 region: CASSALGQNYGYTF. The CDR3 coding sequence is TGTGCCAGCAGCGCACTGGGACAGAACTATGGCTACACCTTC.

J is TRBJ2-1 and V is TRBV4-3; 12 bases agree with TRBD2. Germline trimming cut 3 bases from V and 10 bases from J; bases unmatched to any gene: 7. The germline CDR1 and CDR2 sequences are LGHNA and YSLEER. There are 15 residues in the CDR3. The DNA for the CDR3 is TGCGCCAGCAGCCACGAGGGACTAGCGGGCCCCGAGCAGTTCTTC. Amino acids: CASSHEGLAGPEQFF.

The V gene is TRBV7-2, the J gene TRBJ1-2; TRBD1 matches 12 bases. Trimming cost V 4 bases and J 8 bases; bases outside gene matches: 8. CDR1 and CDR2 (germline): SGHTA, FQGNSA. The CDR3 loop spans 15 amino acids. The CDR3 DNA is TGTGCCAGCAGCTCCGCGGGACAGGGGGCGAAAGGCTACACCTTC. As protein: CASSSAGQGAKGYTF.

J is TRBJ2-5 and V is TRBV11-2, with 10 bases matching TRBD1. V trimming: 5 bases; J trimming: 5 bases; junction bases outside the gene matches: 20. The CDR3 totals 19 residues. Per the germline V gene, CDR1 is SGHAT and CDR2 is FQNNGV. The CDR3 sequence: CASSQPTDRGRVYPETQYF. The DNA of the CDR3 is TGTGCCAGCAGCCAGCCTACTGACAGGGGGCGCGTTTATCCGGAGACCCAGTACTTC.

V is TRBV9 and J is TRBJ2-5; 8 positions match TRBD2. The J call may not be correct, given that the DNA end is closer to TRBJ2-7. Germline V gene lookup returns CDR1 SGDLS and CDR2 YYNGEE. The CDR3 covers 14 residues. The CDR3 protein is CASSGTRTSGEQYF. The CDR3 coding sequence is TGTGCCAGCAGCGGGACCCGCACTAGCGGCGAGCAGTACTTC.

The CDR3 DNA reads TGTGCCAGCAGACCGACAGGGAGCTCCTACGAGCAGTACTTC. Encoded protein: CASRPTGSSYEQYF. The V and J genes are TRBV6-5 and TRBJ2-7, with 7 bases identical to TRBD1. Losses at the gene ends were 6 bases for V and 0 bases for J; bases not matched to a gene: 5. In germline, CDR1 is MNHEY, CDR2 SVGAGI. The CDR3 covers 14 residues.

Only a few counts were recorded for this clone. The chain employs TRBV15 and TRBJ2-7; D perhaps matches TRBD1 (6 bases). This CDR3 is built from 16 residues. Germline values: CDR1 LNHNV, CDR2 YYDKDF (reference sequence). V was clipped by 5 bases and J by 0 bases, with 17 bases between them. Written as DNA, the CDR3 is TGTGCCACCAGCCGGGACACACCGGCCTCCTCCTACGAGCAGTACTTC. Encoded protein: CATSRDTPASSYEQYF.

The chain's CDR3 is CASSLGPGRDTQYF. DNA of the CDR3: TGTGCCAGCAGCTTAGGTCCAGGCAGGGATACGCAGTATTTT. This chain links TRBV11-2 with TRBJ2-3, with D hard to call. This CDR3 region has 14 residues. CDR1 is SGHAT and CDR2 is FQNNGV in the germline V gene. Trimming took 1 base from V and 6 from J, leaving 11 bases between them.